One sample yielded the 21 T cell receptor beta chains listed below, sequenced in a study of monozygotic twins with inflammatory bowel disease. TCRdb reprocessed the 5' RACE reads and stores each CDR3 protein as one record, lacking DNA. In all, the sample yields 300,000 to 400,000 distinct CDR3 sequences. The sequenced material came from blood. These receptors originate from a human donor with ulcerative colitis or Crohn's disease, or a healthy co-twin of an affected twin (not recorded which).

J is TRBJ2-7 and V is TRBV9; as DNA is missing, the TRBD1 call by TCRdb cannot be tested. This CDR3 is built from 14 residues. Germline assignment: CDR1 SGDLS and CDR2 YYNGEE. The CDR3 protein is CASSVAPGIYEQYF.

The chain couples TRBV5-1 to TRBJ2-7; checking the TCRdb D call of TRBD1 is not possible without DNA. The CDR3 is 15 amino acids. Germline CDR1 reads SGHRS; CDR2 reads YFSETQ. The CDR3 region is CASSFRGTDTYEQYF.

CDR3 residues: CSVTLPTGELFF. The chain uses TRBV29-1 and TRBJ2-2. Germline CDR1 is SQVTM and CDR2 is ANQGSEA. CDR3 length: 12 amino acids.

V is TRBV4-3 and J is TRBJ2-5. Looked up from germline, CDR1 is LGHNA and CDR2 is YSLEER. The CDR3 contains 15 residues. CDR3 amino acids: CASSPRQGGKETQYF.

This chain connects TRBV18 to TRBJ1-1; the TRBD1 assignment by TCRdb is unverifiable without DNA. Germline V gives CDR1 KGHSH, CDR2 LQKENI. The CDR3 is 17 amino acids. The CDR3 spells CASSPRITGQMNTEAFF.

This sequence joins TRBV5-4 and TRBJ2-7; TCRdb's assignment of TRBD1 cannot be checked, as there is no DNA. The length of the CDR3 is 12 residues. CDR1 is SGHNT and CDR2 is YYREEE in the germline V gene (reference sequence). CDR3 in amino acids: CATRGNYYEQYF. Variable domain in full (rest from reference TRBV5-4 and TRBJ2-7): ETGVTQSPTHLIKTRGQQVTLRCSSQSGHNTVSWYQQALGQGPQFIFQYYREEENGRGNFPPRFSGLQFPNYSSELNVNALELDDSALYLCATRGNYYEQYFGPGTRLTVT.

The CDR3 loop reads CASSLTQTYTYEQYF. The chain carries TRBV27 and TRBJ2-7. Germline V gene data show CDR1 as MNHEY and CDR2 as SMNVEV (reference sequence). The CDR3 is 15 amino acids.

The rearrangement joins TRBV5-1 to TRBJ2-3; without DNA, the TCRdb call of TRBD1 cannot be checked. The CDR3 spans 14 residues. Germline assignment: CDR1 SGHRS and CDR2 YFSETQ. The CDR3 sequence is CASVEGQSTDTQYF.

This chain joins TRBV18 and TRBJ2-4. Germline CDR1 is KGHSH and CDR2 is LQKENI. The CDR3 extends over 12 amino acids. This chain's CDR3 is CASATQGNIQYF. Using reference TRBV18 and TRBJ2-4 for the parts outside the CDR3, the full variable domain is NAGVMQNPRHLVRRRGQEARLRCSPMKGHSHVYWYRQLPEEGLKFMVYLQKENIIDESGMPKERFSAEFPKEGPSILRIQQVVRGDSAAYFCASATQGNIQYFGAGTRLSVL.

CDR3 sequence reads: CASSLDSEQYF. The gene calls are TRBV5-1 and TRBJ2-7. The germline V gene encodes CDR1 SGHRS and CDR2 YFSETQ. The CDR3 extends over 11 amino acids.

The CDR3 here is CASSRALWTGEKGGELFF. The V and J genes are TRBV6-1 and TRBJ2-2; no DNA is available, so the TRBD1 call from TCRdb remains unchecked. Germline CDR1 and CDR2: MNHNS and SASEGT. The CDR3 spans 18 residues.

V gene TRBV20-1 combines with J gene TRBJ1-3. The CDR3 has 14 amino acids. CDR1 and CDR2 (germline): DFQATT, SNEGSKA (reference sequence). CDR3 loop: CSARDPGSGNTIYF.

This chain's CDR3 is CASSLSTDTQYF. This chain joins TRBV5-1 and TRBJ2-3. CDR1 and CDR2 (germline): SGHRS, YFSETQ. This CDR3 spans 12 amino acids.

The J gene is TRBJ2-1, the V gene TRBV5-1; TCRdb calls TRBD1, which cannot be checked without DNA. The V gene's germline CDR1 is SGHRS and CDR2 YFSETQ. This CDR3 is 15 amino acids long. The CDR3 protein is CASSFGQGRYNEQFF.

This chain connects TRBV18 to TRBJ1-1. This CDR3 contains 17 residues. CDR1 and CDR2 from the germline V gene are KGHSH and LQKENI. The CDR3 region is CASSPFLDSPMNTEAFF.

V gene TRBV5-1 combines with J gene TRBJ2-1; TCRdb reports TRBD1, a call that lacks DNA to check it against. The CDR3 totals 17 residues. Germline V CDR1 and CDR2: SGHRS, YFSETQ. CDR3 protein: CASSWNPTGISYNEQFF. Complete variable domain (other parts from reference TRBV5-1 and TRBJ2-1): KAGVTQTPRYLIKTRGQQVTLSCSPISGHRSVSWYQQTPGQGLQFLFEYFSETQRNKGNFPGRFSGRQFSNSRSEMNVSTLELGDSALYLCASSWNPTGISYNEQFFGPGTRLTVL.

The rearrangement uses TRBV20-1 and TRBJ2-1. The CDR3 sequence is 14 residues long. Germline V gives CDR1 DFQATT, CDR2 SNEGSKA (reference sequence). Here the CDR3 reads CSAARRSSYNEQFF.

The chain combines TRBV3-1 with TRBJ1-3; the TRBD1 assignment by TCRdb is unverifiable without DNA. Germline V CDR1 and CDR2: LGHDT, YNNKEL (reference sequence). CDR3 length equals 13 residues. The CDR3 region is CASTWTGQTTIYF.

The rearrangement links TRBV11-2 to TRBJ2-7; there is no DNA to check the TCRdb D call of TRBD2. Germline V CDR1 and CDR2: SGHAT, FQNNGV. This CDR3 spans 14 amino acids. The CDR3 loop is CASSLRGGPYEQYF.

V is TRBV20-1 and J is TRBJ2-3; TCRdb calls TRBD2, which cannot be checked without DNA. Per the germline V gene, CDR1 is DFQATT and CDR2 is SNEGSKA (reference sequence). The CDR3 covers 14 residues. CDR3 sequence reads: CSARRRGGADTQYF.

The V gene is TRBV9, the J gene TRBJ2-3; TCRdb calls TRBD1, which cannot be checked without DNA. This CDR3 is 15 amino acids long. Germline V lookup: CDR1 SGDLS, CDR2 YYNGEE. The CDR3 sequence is CASSGPTGFRDTQYF. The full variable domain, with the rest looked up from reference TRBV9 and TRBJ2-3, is DSGVTQTPKHLITATGQRVTLRCSPRSGDLSVYWYQQSLDQGLQFLIQYYNGEERAKGNILERFSAQQFPDLHSELNLSSLELGDSALYFCASSGPTGFRDTQYFGPGTRLTVL.